The present T cell receptor (beta chain) was sequenced within a study of CD8+CD57+ T cells in acquired aplastic anemia. The wider study: Around 3.5 ug was the average amount of DNA from sorted CD4+ and CD8+ cells. For CD4+ cells, healthy donors had an average of approximately 9.8 million reads. Study results and caveats: Between patients and controls, 25 to 35 CD8+ CDR3 sequences were found in common. Between the patient and control groups, CD8+ Simpson's diversity did not differ significantly.

The CDR3 has 13 residues. Germline CDR1 reads LNHDA; CDR2 reads SQIVND (reference sequence). Deletions cut 3 bases from V and 0 bases from J, with 5 bases between. This clonotype showed up just once. Its antigen is undetermined. Genomic DNA, the template, was used for profiling of the TCR beta VDJ and CDR3. TCRdb itself ran the reads through MiXCR, one entry per CDR3 protein. The table has 180,000 or so distinct CDR3 sequences, about 47% seen once; the top ten hold approximately 2.9%. The material sequenced was sorted CD4+, CD8+, or CD8+CD57+ T cells (not recorded which) from PBMCs. This clonotype was sampled from a human donor in good health. The chain couples TRBV19 to TRBJ1-1; D is ambiguous. The CDR3: CASSIVLNTEAFF. In nucleotides, the CDR3 is TGTGCCAGTAGTATTGTGTTGAACACTGAAGCTTTCTTT.